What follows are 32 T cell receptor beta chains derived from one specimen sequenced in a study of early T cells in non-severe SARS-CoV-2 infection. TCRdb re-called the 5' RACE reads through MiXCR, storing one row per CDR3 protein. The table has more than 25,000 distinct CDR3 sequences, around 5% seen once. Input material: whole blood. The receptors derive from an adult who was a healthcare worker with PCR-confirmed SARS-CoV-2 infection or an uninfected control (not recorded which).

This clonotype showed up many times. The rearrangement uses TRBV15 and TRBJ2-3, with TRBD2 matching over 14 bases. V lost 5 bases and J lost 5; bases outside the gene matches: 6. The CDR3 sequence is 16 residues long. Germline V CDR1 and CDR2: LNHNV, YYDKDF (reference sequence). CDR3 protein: CATSRGTSGSGDTQYF. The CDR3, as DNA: TGTGCCACCAGCCGCGGGACTAGCGGGAGTGGAGATACGCAGTATTTT.

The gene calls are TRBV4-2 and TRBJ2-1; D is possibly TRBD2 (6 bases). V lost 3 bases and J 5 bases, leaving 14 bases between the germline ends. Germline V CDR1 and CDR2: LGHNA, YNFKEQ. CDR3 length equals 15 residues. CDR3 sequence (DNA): TGTGCCAGCAGCCATGAGACTAGTCGCGACAATGAGCAGTTCTTC. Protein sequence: CASSHETSRDNEQFF.

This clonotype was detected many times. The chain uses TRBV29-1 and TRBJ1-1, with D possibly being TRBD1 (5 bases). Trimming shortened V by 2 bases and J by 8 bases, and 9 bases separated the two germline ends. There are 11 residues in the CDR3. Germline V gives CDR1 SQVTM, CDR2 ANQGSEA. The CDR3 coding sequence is TGCAGCGTTGAAAGCAGGGAGGAAGCTTTCTTT. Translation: CSVESREEAFF.

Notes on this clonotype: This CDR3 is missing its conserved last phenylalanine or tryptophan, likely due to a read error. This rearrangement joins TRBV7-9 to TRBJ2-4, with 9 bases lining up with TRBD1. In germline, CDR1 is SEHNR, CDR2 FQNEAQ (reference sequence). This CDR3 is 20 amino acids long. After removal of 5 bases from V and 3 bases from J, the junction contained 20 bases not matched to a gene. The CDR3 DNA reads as TGTGCCAGCAGCCTAGTGGCCGGGACAGGGATTACCTATGGCAAAAACATTCAGTACTAC. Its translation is CASSLVAGTGITYGKNIQYY.

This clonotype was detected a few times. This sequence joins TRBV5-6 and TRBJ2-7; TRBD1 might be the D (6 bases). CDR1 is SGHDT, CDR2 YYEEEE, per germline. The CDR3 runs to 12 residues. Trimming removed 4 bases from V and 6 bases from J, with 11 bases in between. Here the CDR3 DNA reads TGTGCCAGCAGCAGCCACAGGGTCGAGCAGTACTTC. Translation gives CASSSHRVEQYF.

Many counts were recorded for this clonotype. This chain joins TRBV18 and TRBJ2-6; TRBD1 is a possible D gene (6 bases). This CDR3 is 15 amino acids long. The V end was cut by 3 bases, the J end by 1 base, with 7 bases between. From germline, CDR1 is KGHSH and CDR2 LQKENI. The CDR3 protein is CASSPTGSGANVLTF. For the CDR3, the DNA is TGTGCCAGCTCACCCACAGGGTCTGGGGCCAACGTCCTGACTTTC. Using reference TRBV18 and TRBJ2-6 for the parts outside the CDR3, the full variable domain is NAGVMQNPRHLVRRRGQEARLRCSPMKGHSHVYWYRQLPEEGLKFMVYLQKENIIDESGMPKERFSAEFPKEGPSILRIQQVVRGDSAAYFCASSPTGSGANVLTFGAGSRLTVL.

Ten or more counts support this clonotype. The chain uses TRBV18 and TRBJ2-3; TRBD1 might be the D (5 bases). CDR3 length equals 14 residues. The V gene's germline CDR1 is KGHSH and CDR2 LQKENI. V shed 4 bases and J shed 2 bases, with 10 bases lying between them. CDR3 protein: CASSQSRATDTQYF. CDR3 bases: TGTGCCAGCTCACAAAGCAGGGCCACAGATACGCAGTATTTT. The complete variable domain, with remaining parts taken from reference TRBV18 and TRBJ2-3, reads NAGVMQNPRHLVRRRGQEARLRCSPMKGHSHVYWYRQLPEEGLKFMVYLQKENIIDESGMPKERFSAEFPKEGPSILRIQQVVRGDSAAYFCASSQSRATDTQYFGPGTRLTVL.

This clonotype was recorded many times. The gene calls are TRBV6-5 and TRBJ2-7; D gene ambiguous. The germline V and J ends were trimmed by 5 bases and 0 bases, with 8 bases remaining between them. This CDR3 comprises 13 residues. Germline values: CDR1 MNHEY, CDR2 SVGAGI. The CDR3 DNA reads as TGTGCCAGCAGTCTCACGCCCTCCTACGAGCAGTACTTC. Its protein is CASSLTPSYEQYF.

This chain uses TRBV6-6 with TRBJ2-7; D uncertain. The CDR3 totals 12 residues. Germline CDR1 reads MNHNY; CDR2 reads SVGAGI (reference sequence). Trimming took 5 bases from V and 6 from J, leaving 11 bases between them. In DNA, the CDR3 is TGTGCCAGCAGTCTAACCCGATCCGAGCAGTACTTC. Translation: CASSLTRSEQYF.

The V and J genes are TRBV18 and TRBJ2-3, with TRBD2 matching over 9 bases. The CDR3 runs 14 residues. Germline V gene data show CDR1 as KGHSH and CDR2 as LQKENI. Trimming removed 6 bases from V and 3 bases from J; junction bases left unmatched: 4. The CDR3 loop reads CASSASGVTDTQYF. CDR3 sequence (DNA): TGTGCCAGCTCGGCTAGCGGGGTTACAGATACGCAGTATTTT.

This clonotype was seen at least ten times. CDR3 nucleotides: TGTGCCAGCAGCCCATTCACGACCCCCGGGCAGTACTTC. This gives the protein CASSPFTTPGQYF. V and J are TRBV28 and TRBJ2-7; D is undetermined. Germline V gene data show CDR1 as MDHEN and CDR2 as SYDVKM. Trimming removed 6 bases at V and 9 bases at J, with 18 bases between. The CDR3 is made up of 13 amino acids.

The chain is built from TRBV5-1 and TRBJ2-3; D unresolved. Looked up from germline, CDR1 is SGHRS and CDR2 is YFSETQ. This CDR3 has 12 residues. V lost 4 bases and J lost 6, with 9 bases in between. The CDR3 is CASSRNEDTQYF. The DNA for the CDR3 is TGCGCCAGCAGCCGCAACGAGGATACGCAGTATTTT.

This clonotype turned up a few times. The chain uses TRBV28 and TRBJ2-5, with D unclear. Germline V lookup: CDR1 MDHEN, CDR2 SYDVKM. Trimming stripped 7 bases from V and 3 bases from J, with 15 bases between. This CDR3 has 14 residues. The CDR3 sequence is CASISWRREETQYF. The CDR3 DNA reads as TGTGCCAGCATTAGCTGGAGACGGGAAGAGACCCAGTACTTC.

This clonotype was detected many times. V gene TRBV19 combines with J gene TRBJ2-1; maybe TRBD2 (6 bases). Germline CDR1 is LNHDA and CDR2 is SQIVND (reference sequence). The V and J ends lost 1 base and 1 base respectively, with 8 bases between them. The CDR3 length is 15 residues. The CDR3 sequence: CASSIVGTSYNEQFF. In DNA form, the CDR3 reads TGTGCCAGTAGTATAGTGGGGACTTCCTACAATGAGCAGTTCTTC.

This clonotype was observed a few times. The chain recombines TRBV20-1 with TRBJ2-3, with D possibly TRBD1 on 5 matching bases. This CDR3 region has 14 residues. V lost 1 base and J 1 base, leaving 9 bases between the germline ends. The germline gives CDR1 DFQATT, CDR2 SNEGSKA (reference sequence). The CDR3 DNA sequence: TGCAGTGCTAGAGTTGGGGCGGGCACAGATACGCAGTATTTT. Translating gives CSARVGAGTDTQYF.

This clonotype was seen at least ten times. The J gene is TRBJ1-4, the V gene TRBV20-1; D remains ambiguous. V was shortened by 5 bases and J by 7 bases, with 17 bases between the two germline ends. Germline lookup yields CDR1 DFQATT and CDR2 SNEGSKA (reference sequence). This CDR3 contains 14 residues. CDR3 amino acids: CSAVFVGLSEKLFF. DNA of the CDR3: TGCAGTGCTGTGTTTGTGGGGTTGAGTGAAAAACTGTTTTTT.

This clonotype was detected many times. CDR3 sequence reads: CASSVQITDTQYF. The DNA for the CDR3 is TGTGCCAGCAGTGTGCAAATCACAGATACGCAGTATTTT. This chain joins TRBV6-1 and TRBJ2-3; D is unresolved. V was shortened by 4 bases and J by 2 bases, with 7 bases between the two germline ends. The CDR3 is 13 residues long. Looked up from germline, CDR1 is MNHNS and CDR2 is SASEGT.

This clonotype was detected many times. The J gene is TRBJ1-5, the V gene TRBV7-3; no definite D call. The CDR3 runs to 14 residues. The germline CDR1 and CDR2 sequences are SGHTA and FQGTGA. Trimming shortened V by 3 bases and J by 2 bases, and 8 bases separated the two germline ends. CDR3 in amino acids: CASSFSGGNQPQHF. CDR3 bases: TGTGCCAGCAGCTTCAGCGGGGGCAATCAGCCCCAGCATTTT. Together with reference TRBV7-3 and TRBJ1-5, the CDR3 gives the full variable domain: GAGVSQTPSNKVTEKGKYVELRCDPISGHTALYWYRQSLGQGPEFLIYFQGTGAADDSGLPNDRFFAVRPEGSVSTLKIQRTERGDSAVYLCASSFSGGNQPQHFGDGTRLSIL.

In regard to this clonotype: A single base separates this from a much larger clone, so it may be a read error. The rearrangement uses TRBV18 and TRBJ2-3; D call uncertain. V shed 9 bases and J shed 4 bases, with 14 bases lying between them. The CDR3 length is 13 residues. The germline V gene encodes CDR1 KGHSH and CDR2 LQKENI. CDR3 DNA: TGTGCCAGGTCATCCGACGGATCAGATACGCAGTATTTT. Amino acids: CARSSDGSDTQYF.

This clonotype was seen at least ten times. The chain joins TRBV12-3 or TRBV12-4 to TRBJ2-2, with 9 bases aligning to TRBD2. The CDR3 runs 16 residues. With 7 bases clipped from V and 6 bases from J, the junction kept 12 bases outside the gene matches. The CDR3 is CASTWGSGSRPGELFF. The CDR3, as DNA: TGTGCCAGCACCTGGGGTAGCGGGAGTCGGCCCGGGGAGCTGTTTTTT.

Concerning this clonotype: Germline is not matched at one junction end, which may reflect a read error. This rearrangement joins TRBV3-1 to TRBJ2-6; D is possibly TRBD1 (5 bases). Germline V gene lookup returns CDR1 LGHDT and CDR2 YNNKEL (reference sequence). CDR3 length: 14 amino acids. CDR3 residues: CASSDPSGANVLIF. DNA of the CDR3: TGTGCCAGCTCCGACCCTTCTGGGGCCAACGTCCTGATTTTC.

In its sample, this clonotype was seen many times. The chain's CDR3 is CASSPFRGKLFF. CDR3 nucleotide sequence: TGTGCCAGCAGTCCGTTTCGGGGAAAACTGTTTTTT. This chain links TRBV27 with TRBJ1-4; D unresolved. Germline lookup yields CDR1 MNHEY and CDR2 SMNVEV (reference sequence). With 5 bases removed from V and 10 bases from J, the gap between germline ends came to 11 bases. There are 12 residues in the CDR3.

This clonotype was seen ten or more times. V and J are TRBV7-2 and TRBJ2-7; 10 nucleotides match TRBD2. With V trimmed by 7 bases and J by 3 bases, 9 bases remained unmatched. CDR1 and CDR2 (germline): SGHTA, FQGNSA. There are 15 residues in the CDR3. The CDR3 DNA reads TGTGCCAGCACCATACTAGCGGGGACATACTACGAGCAGTACTTC. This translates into CASTILAGTYYEQYF. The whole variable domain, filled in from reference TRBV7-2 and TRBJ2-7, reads GAGVSQSPSNKVTEKGKDVELRCDPISGHTALYWYRQSLGQGLEFLIYFQGNSAPDKSGLPSDRFSAERTGGSVSTLTIQRTQQEDSAVYLCASTILAGTYYEQYFGPGTRLTVT.

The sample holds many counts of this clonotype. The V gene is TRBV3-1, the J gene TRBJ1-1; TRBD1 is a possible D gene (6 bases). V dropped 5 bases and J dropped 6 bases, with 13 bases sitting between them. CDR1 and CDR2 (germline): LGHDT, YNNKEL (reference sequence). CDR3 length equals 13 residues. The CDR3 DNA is TGTGCCAGCAGCTTAACAGGGTATTCTGAAGCTTTCTTT. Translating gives CASSLTGYSEAFF.

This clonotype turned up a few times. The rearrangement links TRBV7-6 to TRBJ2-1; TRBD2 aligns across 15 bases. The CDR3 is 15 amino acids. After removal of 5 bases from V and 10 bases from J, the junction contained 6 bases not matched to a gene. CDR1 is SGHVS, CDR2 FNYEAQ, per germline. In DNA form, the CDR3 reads TGTGCCAGCAGCCGGACTAGCGGGAGGGCCACCGAGCAGTTCTTC. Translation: CASSRTSGRATEQFF.

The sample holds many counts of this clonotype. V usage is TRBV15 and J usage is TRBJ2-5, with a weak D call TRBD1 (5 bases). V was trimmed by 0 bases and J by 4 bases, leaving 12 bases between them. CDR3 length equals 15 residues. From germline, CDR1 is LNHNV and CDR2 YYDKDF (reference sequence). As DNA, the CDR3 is TGTGCCACCAGCAGAGATGGTAGACAGTCAGAGACCCAGTACTTC. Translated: CATSRDGRQSETQYF.

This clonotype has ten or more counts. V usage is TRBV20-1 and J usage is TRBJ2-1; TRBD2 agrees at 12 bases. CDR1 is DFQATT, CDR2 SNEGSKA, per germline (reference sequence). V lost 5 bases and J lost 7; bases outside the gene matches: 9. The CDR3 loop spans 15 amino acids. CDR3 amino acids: CSAPLTSGRGNEQFF. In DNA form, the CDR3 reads TGCAGTGCTCCCTTGACTAGCGGGAGAGGAAATGAGCAGTTCTTC.

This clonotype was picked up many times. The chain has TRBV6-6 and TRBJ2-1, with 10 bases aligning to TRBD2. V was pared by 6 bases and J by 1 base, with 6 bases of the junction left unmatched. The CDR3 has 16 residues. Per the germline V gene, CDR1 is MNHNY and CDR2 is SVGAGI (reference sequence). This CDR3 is CASRDSGRRSYNEQFF. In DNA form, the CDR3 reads TGTGCCAGCAGAGATAGCGGGAGGCGGTCCTACAATGAGCAGTTCTTC.

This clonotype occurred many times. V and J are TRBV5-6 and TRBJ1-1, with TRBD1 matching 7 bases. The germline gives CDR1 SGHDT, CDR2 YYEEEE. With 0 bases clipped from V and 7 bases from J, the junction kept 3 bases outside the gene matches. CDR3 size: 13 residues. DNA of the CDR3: TGTGCCAGCAGCTTGGAGGGGGCGGGTGAAGCTTTCTTT. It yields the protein CASSLEGAGEAFF.

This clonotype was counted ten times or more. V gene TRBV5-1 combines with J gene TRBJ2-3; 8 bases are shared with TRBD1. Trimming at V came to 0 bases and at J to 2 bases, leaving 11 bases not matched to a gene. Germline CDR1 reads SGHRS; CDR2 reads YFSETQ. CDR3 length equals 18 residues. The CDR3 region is CASSLERSWTGYTDTQYF. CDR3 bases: TGCGCCAGCAGCTTGGAGAGATCCTGGACAGGGTACACAGATACGCAGTATTTT.

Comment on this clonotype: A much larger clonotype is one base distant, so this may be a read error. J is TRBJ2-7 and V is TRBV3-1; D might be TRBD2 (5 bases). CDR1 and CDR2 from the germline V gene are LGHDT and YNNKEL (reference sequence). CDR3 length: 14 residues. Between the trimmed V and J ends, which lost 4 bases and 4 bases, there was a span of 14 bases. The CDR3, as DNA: TGTGCCAGCAGCCCAGAGGGAGTCGAGTACGAGCAGTACTTC. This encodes CASSPEGVEYEQYF.

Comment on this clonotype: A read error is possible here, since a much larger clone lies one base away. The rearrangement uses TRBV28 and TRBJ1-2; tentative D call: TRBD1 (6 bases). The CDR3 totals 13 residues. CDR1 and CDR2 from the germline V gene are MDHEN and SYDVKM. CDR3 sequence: CAGSLIGGDGYTF. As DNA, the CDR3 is TGTGCCGGCAGTTTAATTGGGGGCGATGGCTACACCTTC.